Below, one TCR beta chain is given with its context. These data come from a study of blood T cell repertoires in COVID-19. Turning to the study itself: The study drew acute and convalescent COVID-19 samples from the United States, Italy and Spain. From T cells, B-cell-depleted T cells, or PBMCs came the material, which was cDNA or gDNA.

Trimming removed 5 bases at V and 3 bases at J, with 5 bases between. CDR1 is MDHEN, CDR2 SYDVKM, per germline. This CDR3 has 11 amino acids. As handled by the study authors: Nucleated cell counts were estimated from reference gene primer amplification. Profiling relied on immunoSEQ multiplex PCR, and the TCRdb table lists in-frame clones only, not all of them. The V and J calls and clone size are taken from that table; D and trimming were inferred from the DNA. The data hold 40,000 or so clones, with about 70% observed a single time. Input material: peripheral blood. The sequence was obtained from an elderly man with acute or convalescent COVID-19. The rearrangement joins TRBV28 to TRBJ2-7; D is unclear. The CDR3, as DNA: TGTGCCAGCAGTGAACTCTACGAGCAGTACTTC. Its protein is CASSELYEQYF.